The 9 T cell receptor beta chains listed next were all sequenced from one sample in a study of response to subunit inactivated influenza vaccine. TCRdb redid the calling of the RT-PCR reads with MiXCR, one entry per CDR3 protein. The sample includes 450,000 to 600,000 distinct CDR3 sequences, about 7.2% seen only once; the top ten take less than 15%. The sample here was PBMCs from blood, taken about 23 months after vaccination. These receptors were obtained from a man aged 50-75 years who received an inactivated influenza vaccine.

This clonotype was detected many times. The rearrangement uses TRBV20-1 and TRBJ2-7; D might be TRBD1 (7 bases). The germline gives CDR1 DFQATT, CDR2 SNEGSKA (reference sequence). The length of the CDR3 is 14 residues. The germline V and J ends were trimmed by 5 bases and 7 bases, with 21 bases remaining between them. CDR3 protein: CSAHRQGLREEQYF. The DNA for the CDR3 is TGCAGTGCTCATAGACAGGGACTTAGGGAAGAGCAGTACTTC.

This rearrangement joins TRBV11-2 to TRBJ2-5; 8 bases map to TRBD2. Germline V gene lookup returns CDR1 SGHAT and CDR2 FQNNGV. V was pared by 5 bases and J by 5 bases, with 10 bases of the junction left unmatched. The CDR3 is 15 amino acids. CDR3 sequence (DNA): TGTGCCAGCAGCCCCGGGACTAGGGGCGGGGAGACCCAGTACTTC. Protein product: CASSPGTRGGETQYF.

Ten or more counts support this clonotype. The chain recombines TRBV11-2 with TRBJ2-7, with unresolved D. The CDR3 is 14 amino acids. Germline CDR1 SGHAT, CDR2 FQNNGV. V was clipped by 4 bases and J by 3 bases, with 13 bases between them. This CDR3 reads CASSSLRWDYEQYF. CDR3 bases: TGTGCCAGCAGCTCCTTACGTTGGGACTACGAGCAGTACTTC.

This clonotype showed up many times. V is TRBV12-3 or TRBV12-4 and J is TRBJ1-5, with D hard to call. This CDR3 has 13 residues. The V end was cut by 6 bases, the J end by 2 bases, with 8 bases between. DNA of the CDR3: TGTGCCAGCAGCTTTGGGGGCAATCAGCCCCAGCATTTT. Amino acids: CASSFGGNQPQHF.

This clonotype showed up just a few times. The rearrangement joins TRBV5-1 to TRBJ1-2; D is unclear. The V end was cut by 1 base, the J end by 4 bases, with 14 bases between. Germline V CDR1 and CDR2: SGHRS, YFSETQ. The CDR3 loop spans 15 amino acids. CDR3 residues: CASSLTELGSYGYTF. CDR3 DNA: TGCGCCAGCAGCTTGACGGAGTTGGGCTCCTATGGCTACACCTTC.

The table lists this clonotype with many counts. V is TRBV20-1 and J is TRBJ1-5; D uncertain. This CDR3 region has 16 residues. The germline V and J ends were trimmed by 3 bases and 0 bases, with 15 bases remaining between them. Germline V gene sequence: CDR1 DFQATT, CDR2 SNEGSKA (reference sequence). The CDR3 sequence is CSASVSGSYSNQPQHF. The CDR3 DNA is TGCAGTGCTAGTGTCTCGGGGTCCTATAGCAATCAGCCCCAGCATTTT.

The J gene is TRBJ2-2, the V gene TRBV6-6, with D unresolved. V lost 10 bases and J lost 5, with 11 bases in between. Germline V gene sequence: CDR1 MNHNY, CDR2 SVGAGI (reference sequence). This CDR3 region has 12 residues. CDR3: CATPTLTGELFF. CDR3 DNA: TGTGCCACCCCGACTCTTACCGGGGAGCTGTTTTTT.

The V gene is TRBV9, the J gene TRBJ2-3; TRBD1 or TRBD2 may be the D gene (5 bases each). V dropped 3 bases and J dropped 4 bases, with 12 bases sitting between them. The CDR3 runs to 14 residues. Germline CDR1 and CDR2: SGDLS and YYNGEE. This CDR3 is CASSAGTGADTQYF. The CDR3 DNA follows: TGTGCCAGCAGCGCCGGGACGGGCGCAGATACGCAGTATTTT.

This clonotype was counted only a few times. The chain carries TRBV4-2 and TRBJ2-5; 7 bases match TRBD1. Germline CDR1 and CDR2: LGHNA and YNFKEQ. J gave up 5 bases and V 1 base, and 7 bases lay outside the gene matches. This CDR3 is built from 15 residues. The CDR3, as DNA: TGTGCCAGCAGCCAAGGATACGACAGGGCGGAGACCCAGTACTTC. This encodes CASSQGYDRAETQYF.